The subject of this entry is one T cell receptor (beta chain). Antigen: not known. A read error is possible here, since a much larger clone lies one base away. The sorted Tregs were CD4+CD25+CD127-/low cells. The study, taken as a whole, reports: Tumor Treg TCRs overlapped most with tumor naive CD4+ cells.

MiXCR, run by TCRdb on the 5' RACE reads, gives a single entry per CDR3 protein. The data contain some 44,000 distinct CDR3 sequences, around 20% of them singletons. This TCR was sampled from a female donor with breast cancer. Input material: Tregs sorted from blood.

The CDR3 here is CASKRVGSFTGELFF. The DNA for the CDR3 is TGTGCCAGCAAAAGGGTGGGGTCGTTCACCGGGGAGCTGTTTTTT. The gene calls are TRBV27 and TRBJ2-2, with no clear D. This CDR3 comprises 15 residues. Trimming took off 7 bases at V and 4 bases at J, with 16 bases between the two ends. Germline assignment: CDR1 MNHEY and CDR2 SMNVEV (reference sequence).